This entry lists 14 T cell receptor beta chains sequenced from one sample in a study of tumor-infiltrating lymphocytes in primary liver carcinoma (dated 2017 in TCRdb). Sequencing used an Illumina HiSeq 2500. Starting from about 550 ng total RNA, TCRbeta-specific cDNA was produced by reverse transcription with a constant-region primer and ProtoScript II reverse transcriptase. Three nested multiplex PCR rounds, following a slightly modified ARM-PCR procedure, were used to build the TCRbeta libraries. Each of the first two PCR rounds ran for roughly 9 cycles using multiplex TRBV1-TRBV30 forward primers together with a Cbeta reverse primer. Starting from the raw public reads, TCRdb applied fastp trimming at Q25, assembled clones with MiXCR and retained in-frame beta chains. Every CDR3 protein is listed once, alongside the most common genes and DNA of its rows. The sample yields roughly 25,000 distinct CDR3 sequences; about 73% were counted once. The ten largest clones capture approximately 46% of the sample.

Without any cell sorting, total RNA and DNA were co-extracted from about 20-30 mg of bulk tissue using the AllPrep DNA/RNA mini kit. Source material: liver tumor tissue from sampling region 3. The cell subset or site label, read with the paper, signifies: tumor region T3, left-lateral pole. The origin of the receptors is a man between 35 and 55 years old with primary liver carcinoma and hepatitis B virus infection.

About this clonotype: The junction does not match germline at one end; this may be a read error. V gene TRBV30 combines with J gene TRBJ2-3; 8 bases are shared with TRBD2. CDR1 GTSNPN and CDR2 SVGIG come from the germline V gene (reference sequence). The CDR3 is 15 residues long. The chain's CDR3 is CVWSVRSGSPDTQYF. The CDR3 region has the DNA TGTGTCTGGAGTGTGCGGAGCGGGAGTCCAGATACGCAGTATTTT.

In its sample, this clonotype is medium-sized. The rearrangement links TRBV4-3 to TRBJ2-2, with TRBD2 identical over 7 bases. There are 16 residues in the CDR3. Germline CDR1 LGHNA, CDR2 YSLEER. The junction had 4 bases not matched to a gene; V was cut back by 2 bases and J by 1 base. CDR3 in amino acids: CASSQSPSGNTGELFF. The CDR3, as DNA: TGCGCCAGCAGCCAATCACCTAGCGGGAACACCGGGGAGCTGTTTTTT.

A word on this clonotype: An end of the junction differs from the germline gene, which may be a read error. V usage is TRBV5-6 and J usage is TRBJ2-7; 9 bases match TRBD2. The CDR3 covers 17 residues. Germline V gives CDR1 SGHDT, CDR2 YYEEEE. The CDR3 loop is CASSIRIAGVISYEQYF. DNA of the CDR3: TGTGCCAGCAGCATTCGCATAGCGGGAGTGATCTCCTACGAGCAATACTTC.

The CDR3 here is CASSLKQGARTDTLYF. DNA of the CDR3: TGTGCCAGCAGCTTAAAGCAGGGGGCTAGGACAGATACGTTGTATTTT. The rearrangement uses TRBV11-2 and TRBJ2-3, with 8 bases lining up with TRBD1. The CDR3 is made up of 16 amino acids. Germline V lookup: CDR1 SGHAT, CDR2 FQNNGV. After removal of 2 bases from V and 14 bases from J, the junction contained 18 bases not matched to a gene.

On this clonotype itself: The junction does not match germline at one end; this may be a read error. The chain has TRBV6-2 or TRBV6-3 and TRBJ2-7, with TRBD2 matching 16 bases. Looked up from germline, CDR1 is MNHEY and CDR2 is SVGEGT. This CDR3 contains 20 residues. CDR3 protein: CARSRESGTSGREASYEQYF. The CDR3, as DNA: TGTGCCCGCAGTCGGGAAAGCGGGACTAGCGGGAGGGAGGCCTCCTACGAGCAGTACTTC.

Details on this clonotype: The junction departs from the called germline gene at one end, perhaps through a read error. V and J are TRBV11-2 and TRBJ2-5; TRBD2 agrees at 10 bases. CDR3 length: 18 amino acids. CDR1 is SGHAT and CDR2 is FQNNGV in the germline V gene. In nucleotides, the CDR3 is TGTGCCAGCAGTAACGCCGGGATTAGCGGGGGGTCCCAAGAGACACAGTACTTC. Translated, it gives CASSNAGISGGSQETQYF. The full variable domain, completed using reference TRBV11-2 and TRBJ2-5, is EAGVAQSPRYKIIEKRQSVAFWCNPISGHATLYWYQQILGQGPKLLIQFQNNGVVDDSQLPKDRFSAERLKGVDSTLKIQPAKLEDSAVYLCASSNAGISGGSQETQYFGPGTRLLVL.

As regards this clonotype: This CDR3 is missing its conserved last phenylalanine or tryptophan, likely due to a read error. It is unclear where the CDR3 begins or ends on the DNA, so no DNA is shown, and the CDR3 is as TCRdb lists it. The chain uses TRBV12-3 or TRBV12-4 and TRBJ2-7; TRBD1 is the table's D call and was not checked against the DNA. The CDR3 is 14 residues long, counting both termini. CDR3 residues: CASSTGARGYEHYI.

Note on this clonotype: At one boundary the junction diverges from the germline segment, which might be a read error. The V and J genes are TRBV5-4 and TRBJ2-3; a possible D gene is TRBD2 (6 bases). The CDR3 covers 16 residues. CDR1 and CDR2 (germline): SGHNT, YYREEE (reference sequence). The CDR3 sequence is CASSLPTGTFTDMQYF. As DNA, the CDR3 is TGTGCCAGCAGCCTTCCTACCGGGACTTTCACAGATATGCAGTATTTT.

This clonotype was detected once. This likely comes from a read error, as the CDR3 has no conserved phenylalanine or tryptophan at its end. V gene TRBV12-3 or TRBV12-4 combines with J gene TRBJ1-6; unclear D gene. Trimming shortened V by 10 bases and J by 7 bases, and 11 bases separated the two germline ends. The CDR3 is 12 residues long. The CDR3 DNA follows: TGTGCCAATAGTTTAAAGAATTCACCCCTCCACTCT. Protein: CANSLKNSPLHS.

This clonotype qualifies as medium-sized. J is TRBJ2-7 and V is TRBV29-1; 10 bases map to TRBD1. Germline values: CDR1 SQVTM, CDR2 ANQGSEA. CDR3 length: 14 residues. The junction had 9 bases not matched to a gene; V was cut back by 5 bases and J by 5 bases. The CDR3: CSVPKPGQGNEQYF. The CDR3 DNA follows: TGCAGCGTTCCCAAACCGGGACAGGGGAACGAGCAGTACTTC.

V usage is TRBV4-2 and J usage is TRBJ2-7; D unresolved. The CDR3 totals 12 residues. CDR1 LGHNA and CDR2 YNFKEQ come from the germline V gene. The CDR3 DNA sequence: TGTGACACCAGCCAAGGTGCGAACGAGCAGTACTTC. Translating it yields CDTSQGANEQYF.

Worth noting for this clonotype: The junction shows a germline mismatch at one end, possibly a read error. The CDR3 is CAIGWSGNYGNIF. The CDR3, as DNA: TGTGCCATCGGGTGGAGCGGAAACTATGGCAACATCTTC. The chain uses TRBV10-3 and TRBJ1-2; D not certain. CDR1 is ENHRY and CDR2 is SYGVKD in the germline V gene. This CDR3 spans 13 amino acids.

The rearrangement links TRBV10-3 to TRBJ2-7; possible D gene TRBD1, 5 bases. CDR1 and CDR2 (germline): ENHRY, SYGVKD. The CDR3 is 13 amino acids. Trimming shortened V by 3 bases and J by 8 bases, and 14 bases separated the two germline ends. The CDR3 loop reads CAISESRTDKQYF. In DNA form, the CDR3 reads TGTGCCATCAGTGAATCTAGGACGGACAAGCAGTACTTC.

Concerning this clonotype: The CDR3 end shows no conserved phenylalanine or tryptophan, and so a read error is likely. This chain joins TRBV11-2 and TRBJ2-1; D perhaps matches TRBD2 (5 bases). Germline V gene data show CDR1 as SGHAT and CDR2 as FQNNGV. CDR3 length equals 14 residues. The DNA of the CDR3 is TGTCCCAGCAGCCTATACCGGCTAGCTAGTGAGCAGTTCTTA. Residues: CPSSLYRLASEQFL.